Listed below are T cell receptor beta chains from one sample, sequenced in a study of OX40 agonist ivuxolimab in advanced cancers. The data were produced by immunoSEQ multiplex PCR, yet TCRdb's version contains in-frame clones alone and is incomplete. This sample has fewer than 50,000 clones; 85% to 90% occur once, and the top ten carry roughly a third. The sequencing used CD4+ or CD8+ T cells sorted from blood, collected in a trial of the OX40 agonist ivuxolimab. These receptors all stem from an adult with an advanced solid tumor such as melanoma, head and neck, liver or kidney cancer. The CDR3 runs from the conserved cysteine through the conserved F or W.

CASSLSEGTQYF	TRBV11-2
CASSAGTSGQYNEQFF	TRBV9
CAITETVNRGFGYTF	TRBV28
CASSSRDRAGDEQFF	TRBV19
CASRPQVDEQFF	TRBV19
CAWTGLTEAFF	TRBV30
CASAPVYRYNSDEQFF	TRBV12-5
CASSFRDRGDTQYF	TRBV7-3
CASSLGGGGPTGELFF	TRBV5-4
CASSLHLNTGELFF	TRBV11-2
CASSPGRSQETQYF	TRBV18
CASSLGSTGTSGTDTQYF	TRBV7-9
CASSQEEGGGGTDTQYF	TRBV4-1
CASSQEMTGSGNTIYF	TRBV5-4
CASSEGQGADTQYF	TRBV6-4
CASSRQYSPLHF	TRBV7-2
CASLRGAQETQYF	TRBV2
CASSLDRQNTEAFF	TRBV7-2
CASSSGPGREQYF	TRBV5-1
CASREVGNEKLFF	TRBV19
CATSIAAREYGYTF	TRBV28
CASGGGQGVSEQYF	TRBV5-1
CASSITGRYNQPQHF	TRBV19
CATSRGQGGGEGYEQYF	TRBV15
CASTLFPGTSYEQYF	TRBV11-2
CASSQDLGTPTSGNTIYF	TRBV4-1
CASSARTGTREQYF	TRBV2
CASSAQRLGYTGELFF	TRBV9
CASSTGTLTYNEQFF	TRBV6-6
CASSLVAGPLFEQYF	TRBV5-1
CASSPGLATSYEQYF	TRBV6-4
CASSGGPQETQYF	TRBV7-2
CASSGTGTTGELFF	TRBV10-1
CASSFGGEETQYF	TRBV5-6
CASSYSSVGIKETQYF	TRBV6-5
CASIEGLFGYTF	TRBV2
CASSSDWYRGEQYF	TRBV5-4
CASSLGGVGSDTQYF	TRBV5-4
CASSLEGSTSEQYF	TRBV4-2
CAISDRDTLYEQYF	TRBV10-3
CASSLMPGGQETQYF	TRBV11-2
CAIRGSREGLRDTQYF	TRBV10-3
CASSPLGRGQTYEQYF	TRBV28
CASSPPDRGFSYEQYF	TRBV28
CASSLAPGKYEQYF	TRBV5-1
CASSSLGQGGVGIQYF	TRBV5-6
CASSYSYDSNQPQHF	TRBV6-5
CASSLQGTDTEAFF	TRBV5-1
CASSPTSGRAYF	TRBV6-5
CASSYSVSTDTQYF	TRBV6-6
CASSTQGYNEQFF	TRBV19
CASRPGAGGIYEQFF	TRBV6-1
CASIYRGESSGANVLTF	TRBV19
CASRDAGTSGETQYF	TRBV19
CASSRLQPPYEQYF	TRBV28
CASGSETKDEKLFF	TRBV5-1
CASSSGTSGGETQYF	TRBV7-2
CASSHNQGTDTQYF	TRBV5-4